The entry below gives a single TCR beta chain sequence along with its context. Its antigen is not known. CD4+ or CD8+ T cells were sorted as naive CD45RA+ or memory CD45RO+. This sample is drawn from a study of regulatory dendritic cells for organ transplantation. This CDR3 region has 14 residues. Germline assignment: CDR1 SEHNR and CDR2 FQNEAQ (reference sequence). V was trimmed by 5 bases and J by 8 bases, leaving 15 bases between them. Findings and limits, study-wide: Memory T cells were less diverse than naive, with memory CD8+ most oligoclonal. Mature dendritic cells appeared to drive more memory CD8+ clonal expansion than regulatory ones. Among resting subsets, memory CD8+ cells contained the most alloreactive clonotypes.

Libraries were prepared by immunoSEQ multiplex PCR; TCRdb keeps only in-frame clonotypes and omits some of them. The table shows 26,000 or so clones, with about four fifths occurring only once. The chain joins TRBV7-9 to TRBJ1-4; D not certain. The source material was naive CD4+ T cells from blood. The sample's subset: CD45RA+ naive T cells. This clonotype originated in a human donor in good health. The CDR3 is CASSRDLEGEKLFF. The CDR3 DNA is TGTGCCAGCAGCCGCGACCTGGAGGGCGAAAAACTGTTTTTT.